What follows are 18 T cell receptor beta chains derived from one specimen sequenced in a study of blood T cell repertoires in COVID-19 (TCRdb year 2020). The library was produced with the immunoSEQ multiplex PCR assay. TCRdb holds this immuneACCESS table with in-frame rearrangements only. Some clones are missing; in checked studies, unresolved V genes explain under half, and the rest has no known cause. This sample lists fewer than 300,000 clones; 90% were detected once. The ten top clones hold roughly 1.1% of the sample. The specimen was PBMCs or T cells enriched from blood (not recorded which). Receptors originate from a woman aged 25 to 45 who had recovered from COVID-19.

This chain connects TRBV19 to TRBJ2-1; TRBD2 might be the D (6 bases). The V end lost 8 bases, the J end lost 4 bases, and 6 bases lay between the germline ends. CDR3 length: 11 amino acids. The germline gives CDR1 LNHDA, CDR2 SQIVND (reference sequence). The CDR3 protein is CASGGYNEQFF. For the CDR3, the DNA is TGTGCCAGTGGGGGGTACAATGAGCAGTTCTTC.

This clone was seen once. The gene calls are TRBV7-2 and TRBJ2-1; no firm D call. Trimming removed 4 bases at V and 2 bases at J, with 9 bases between. Germline V gives CDR1 SGHTA, CDR2 FQGNSA. CDR3 length: 14 amino acids. For the CDR3, the DNA is TGTGCCAGCAGCTCCCTGACAACCTACAATGAGCAGTTCTTC. Translating it yields CASSSLTTYNEQFF.

The chain links TRBV10-3 to TRBJ1-1; maybe TRBD1 (6 bases). Germline lookup yields CDR1 ENHRY and CDR2 SYGVKD. Between the trimmed V and J ends, which lost 3 bases and 1 base, there was a span of 12 bases. The CDR3 covers 15 residues. As DNA, the CDR3 is TGTGCCATCAGTGATAGAGGGGGACCGAACACTGAAGCTTTCTTT. Its protein is CAISDRGGPNTEAFF.

This clone was detected only once. V gene TRBV6-5 combines with J gene TRBJ2-7, with D perhaps TRBD1 (5 bases). The V end lost 4 bases, the J end lost 3 bases, and 16 bases lay between the germline ends. The CDR3 spans 15 residues. The germline V gene has CDR1 MNHEY and CDR2 SVGAGI. The CDR3 region is CASSSTDKDRYEQYF. DNA of the CDR3: TGTGCCAGCAGTTCAACGGACAAGGACCGCTACGAGCAGTACTTC.

The chain links TRBV4-2 to TRBJ2-2; 10 bases are a match to TRBD2. The CDR3 runs 15 residues. V was pared by 4 bases and J by 6 bases, with 5 bases of the junction left unmatched. CDR1 and CDR2 (germline): LGHNA, YNFKEQ. The CDR3 region has the DNA TGTGCCAGCAGCCGTAGCGGGAGGCTTGCCGGGGAGCTGTTTTTT. This translates into CASSRSGRLAGELFF.

The chain joins TRBV7-9 to TRBJ2-1; D gene uncertain. Germline-derived CDR1 and CDR2 are SEHNR and FQNEAQ (reference sequence). This CDR3 comprises 14 residues. V was clipped by 5 bases and J by 8 bases, with 16 bases between them. The CDR3 DNA sequence: TGTGCCAGCAGCAATATGAGGTCGTGGGATGAGCAGTTCTTC. Its protein product is CASSNMRSWDEQFF.

This clone was observed once. V is TRBV27 and J is TRBJ2-5; D ambiguous. The CDR3 has 13 residues. Germline V gene data show CDR1 as MNHEY and CDR2 as SMNVEV (reference sequence). V gave up 5 bases and J gave up 2 bases, with 9 bases separating them. CDR3 nucleotides: TGTGCCAGCAGTCCGCTGACACAAGAGACCCAGTACTTC. It yields the protein CASSPLTQETQYF.

V usage is TRBV28 and J usage is TRBJ2-7; D is uncertain. Trimming took off 6 bases at V and 0 bases at J, with 9 bases between the two ends. Germline V gives CDR1 MDHEN, CDR2 SYDVKM. The CDR3 is made up of 13 amino acids. The CDR3 region has the DNA TGTGCCAGCAGGAAACAGAGCTCCTACGAGCAGTACTTC. It translates to CASRKQSSYEQYF.

This chain uses TRBV6-4 with TRBJ2-2, with 12 bases aligning to TRBD2. After removal of 3 bases from V and 5 bases from J, the junction contained 1 base not matched to a gene. The germline CDR1 and CDR2 sequences are MRHNA and SNTAGT. CDR3 length: 15 amino acids. The CDR3 sequence is CASSELAGGTGELFF. As DNA, the CDR3 is TGTGCCAGCAGTGAACTAGCGGGGGGAACCGGGGAGCTGTTTTTT.

The chain combines TRBV4-2 with TRBJ2-7; 9 positions match TRBD1. The V segment lost 4 bases and the J segment 1 base; nucleotides outside the gene matches: 8. CDR1 is LGHNA, CDR2 YNFKEQ, per germline. The CDR3 runs 16 residues. In DNA form, the CDR3 reads TGTGCCAGCAGCCCCAACGCGGGACAGGGATCCTACGAGCAGTACTTC. Residues: CASSPNAGQGSYEQYF.

The chain has TRBV6-4 and TRBJ1-1, with D unresolved. Germline V gene data show CDR1 as MRHNA and CDR2 as SNTAGT. This CDR3 contains 13 residues. Between the trimmed V and J ends, which lost 3 bases and 2 bases, there was a span of 7 bases. CDR3 coding DNA: TGTGCCAGCAGTGAGGAGGGAAACACTGAAGCTTTCTTT. Protein product: CASSEEGNTEAFF.

In this sample, this clone turned up a few times. The CDR3 is CASSSRDSNEKLFF. In DNA form, the CDR3 reads TGTGCCAGCAGCTCCCGGGACAGTAATGAAAAACTGTTTTTT. V usage is TRBV7-2 and J usage is TRBJ1-4; 7 bases are shared with TRBD1. This CDR3 region has 14 residues. Germline CDR1 SGHTA, CDR2 FQGNSA. V trimming: 4 bases; J trimming: 4 bases; junction bases outside the gene matches: 3.

The genes are TRBV28 and TRBJ1-3; TRBD1 might be the D (6 bases). The V gene lost 5 bases and the J gene lost 4 bases, with 15 bases spanning the gap. The CDR3 has 15 amino acids. CDR1 is MDHEN and CDR2 is SYDVKM in the germline V gene. The CDR3 DNA reads as TGTGCCAGCAGTCTACGCTCAGGGGCAGGAAACACCATATATTTT. Residues: CASSLRSGAGNTIYF. The complete variable domain, with remaining parts taken from reference TRBV28 and TRBJ1-3, reads DVKVTQSSRYLVKRTGEKVFLECVQDMDHENMFWYRQDPGLGLRLIYFSYDVKMKEKGDIPEGYSVSREKKERFSLILESASTNQTSMYLCASSLRSGAGNTIYFGEGSWLTVV.

The chain links TRBV5-1 to TRBJ1-5; a possible D gene is TRBD1 (6 bases). Between the trimmed V and J ends, which lost 1 base and 3 bases, there was a span of 8 bases. The CDR3 has 14 residues. The germline gives CDR1 SGHRS, CDR2 YFSETQ. The CDR3 sequence is CASSLSGDNQPQHF. CDR3 coding DNA: TGCGCCAGCAGCTTGTCAGGGGACAATCAGCCCCAGCATTTT.

The chain recombines TRBV7-2 with TRBJ2-2; 7 bases fit TRBD1. The CDR3 is 14 amino acids. Germline values: CDR1 SGHTA, CDR2 FQGNSA. The J segment lost 4 bases and the V segment lost 10 bases, leaving 9 bases of the junction unmatched. CDR3 loop: CATLLQGTTGELFF. Written as DNA, the CDR3 is TGTGCCACCCTTTTACAGGGGACCACCGGGGAGCTGTTTTTT. The full variable domain, rest sourced from reference TRBV7-2 and TRBJ2-2, is GAGVSQSPSNKVTEKGKDVELRCDPISGHTALYWYRQSLGQGLEFLIYFQGNSAPDKSGLPSDRFSAERTGGSVSTLTIQRTQQEDSAVYLCATLLQGTTGELFFGEGSRLTVL.

This chain links TRBV19 with TRBJ1-1; TRBD1 agrees at 10 bases. This CDR3 comprises 14 residues. Germline V gives CDR1 LNHDA, CDR2 SQIVND (reference sequence). V was pared by 10 bases and J by 7 bases, with 12 bases of the junction left unmatched. Here the CDR3 reads CATVAGQGSSEAFF. For the CDR3, the DNA is TGTGCCACCGTGGCGGGACAGGGGTCGAGTGAAGCTTTCTTT.

The J gene is TRBJ1-3, the V gene TRBV30; no clear D. Per germline, CDR1 GTSNPN and CDR2 SVGIG (reference sequence). V shed 0 bases and J shed 1 base, with 7 bases lying between them. The CDR3 is 14 residues long. Here the CDR3 DNA reads TGTGCCTGGAGTGTATCAGGATCTGGAAACACCATATATTTT. Its translation: CAWSVSGSGNTIYF.

This chain joins TRBV10-1 and TRBJ2-3; 7 bases map to TRBD2. The CDR3 totals 15 residues. With 0 bases clipped from V and 4 bases from J, the junction kept 4 bases outside the gene matches. Germline CDR1 reads WNHNN; CDR2 reads SYGVQD (reference sequence). CDR3 nucleotides: TGCGCCAGCAGTGAGTCGGCGGGAGTCCCAGATACGCAGTATTTT. This sequence encodes CASSESAGVPDTQYF.